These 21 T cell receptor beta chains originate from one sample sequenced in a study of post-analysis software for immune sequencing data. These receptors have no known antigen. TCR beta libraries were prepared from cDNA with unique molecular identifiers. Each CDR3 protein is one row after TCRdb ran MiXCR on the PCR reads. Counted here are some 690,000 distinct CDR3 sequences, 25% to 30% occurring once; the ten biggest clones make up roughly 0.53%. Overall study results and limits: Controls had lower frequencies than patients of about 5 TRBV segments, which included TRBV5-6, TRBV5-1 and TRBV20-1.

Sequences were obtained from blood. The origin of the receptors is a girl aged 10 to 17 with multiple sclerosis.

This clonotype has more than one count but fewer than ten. DNA for the CDR3: TGTGCCAGCAGCCGACAGGGAGGGTCATGGTCCTACGAGCAGTACTTC. This sequence encodes CASSRQGGSWSYEQYF. The chain is built from TRBV3-1 and TRBJ2-7; either TRBD1 or TRBD2 may fit D (7 bases each). V was trimmed by 4 bases and J by 1 base, leaving 17 bases between them. There are 16 residues in the CDR3. The germline CDR1 and CDR2 sequences are LGHDT and YNNKEL (reference sequence).

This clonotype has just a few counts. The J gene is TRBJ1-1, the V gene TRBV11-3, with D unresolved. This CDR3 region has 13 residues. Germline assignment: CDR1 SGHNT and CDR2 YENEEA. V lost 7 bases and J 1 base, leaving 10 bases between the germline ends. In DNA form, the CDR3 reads TGTGCCAGCACCGCCGGGGAGAACACTGAAGCTTTCTTT. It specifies CASTAGENTEAFF.

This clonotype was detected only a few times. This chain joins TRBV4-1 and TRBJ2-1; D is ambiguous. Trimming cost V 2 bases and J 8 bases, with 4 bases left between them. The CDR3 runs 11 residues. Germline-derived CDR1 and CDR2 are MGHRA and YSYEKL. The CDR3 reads CASSQYHEQFF. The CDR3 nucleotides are TGCGCCAGCAGCCAATACCATGAGCAGTTCTTC.

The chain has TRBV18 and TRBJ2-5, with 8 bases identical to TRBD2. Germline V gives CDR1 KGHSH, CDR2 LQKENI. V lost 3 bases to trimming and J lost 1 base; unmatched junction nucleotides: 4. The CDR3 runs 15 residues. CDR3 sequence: CASSPSSGGQETQYF. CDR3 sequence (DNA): TGTGCCAGCTCACCCTCCAGCGGGGGCCAAGAGACCCAGTACTTC. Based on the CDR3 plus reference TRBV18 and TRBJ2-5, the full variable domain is NAGVMQNPRHLVRRRGQEARLRCSPMKGHSHVYWYRQLPEEGLKFMVYLQKENIIDESGMPKERFSAEFPKEGPSILRIQQVVRGDSAAYFCASSPSSGGQETQYFGPGTRLLVL.

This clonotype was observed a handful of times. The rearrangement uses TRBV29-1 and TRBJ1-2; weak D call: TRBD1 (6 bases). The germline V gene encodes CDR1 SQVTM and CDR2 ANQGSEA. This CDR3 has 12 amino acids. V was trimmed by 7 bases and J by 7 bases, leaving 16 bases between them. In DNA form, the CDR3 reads TGCAGCGGCACAACAGGGATTTCTGGCTACACCTTC. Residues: CSGTTGISGYTF.

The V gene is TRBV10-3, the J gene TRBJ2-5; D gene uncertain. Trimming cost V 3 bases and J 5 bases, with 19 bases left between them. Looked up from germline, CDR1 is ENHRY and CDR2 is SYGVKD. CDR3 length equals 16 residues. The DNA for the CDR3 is TGTGCCATCAGTGACGGAAGGGTCCCAACGCAGGAGACCCAGTACTTC. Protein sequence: CAISDGRVPTQETQYF.

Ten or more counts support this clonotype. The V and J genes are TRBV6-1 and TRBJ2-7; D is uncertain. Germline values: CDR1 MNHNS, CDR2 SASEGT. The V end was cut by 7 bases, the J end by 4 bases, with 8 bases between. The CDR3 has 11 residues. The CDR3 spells CASTGRYEQYF. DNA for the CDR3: TGTGCCAGCACTGGACGTTACGAGCAGTACTTC.

CDR3 region: CASRRDRAAGEQFF. In DNA form, the CDR3 reads TGTGCCAGCAGGAGGGACAGGGCGGCCGGTGAGCAGTTCTTC. The chain couples TRBV7-9 to TRBJ2-1; 9 bases match TRBD1. CDR1 and CDR2 (germline): SEHNR, FQNEAQ (reference sequence). The CDR3 has 14 amino acids. The V gene end was trimmed by 6 bases and the J gene end by 9 bases; junction bases not matched to a gene: 9. Combining the CDR3 with reference TRBV7-9 and TRBJ2-1 gives the whole variable domain DTGVSQNPRHKITKRGQNVTFRCDPISEHNRLYWYRQTLGQGPEFLTYFQNEAQLEKSRLLSDRFSAERPKGSFSTLEIQRTEQGDSAMYLCASRRDRAAGEQFFGPGTRLTVL.

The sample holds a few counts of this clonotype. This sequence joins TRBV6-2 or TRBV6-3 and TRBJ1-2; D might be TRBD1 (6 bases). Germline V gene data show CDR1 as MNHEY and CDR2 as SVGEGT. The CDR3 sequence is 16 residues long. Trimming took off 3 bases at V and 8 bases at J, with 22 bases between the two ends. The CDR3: CASSYYGVRGAGGYTF. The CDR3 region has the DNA TGTGCCAGCAGTTATTATGGAGTGCGGGGGGCCGGCGGCTACACCTTC.

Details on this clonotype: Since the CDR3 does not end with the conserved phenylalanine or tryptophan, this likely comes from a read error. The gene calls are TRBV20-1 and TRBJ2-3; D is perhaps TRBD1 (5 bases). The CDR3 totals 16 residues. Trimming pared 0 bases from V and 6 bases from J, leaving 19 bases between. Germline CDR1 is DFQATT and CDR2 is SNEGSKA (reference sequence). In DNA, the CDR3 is TGCAGTGCTAGAGATCCCGCGTCCCTAAAGGGGGATACGCAGTATTTG. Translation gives CSARDPASLKGDTQYL.

The CDR3 region is CASSAGGGTSSSTDTQYF. The DNA of the CDR3 is TGTGCCAGCAGCGCCGGGGGAGGGACTAGCTCCAGCACAGATACGCAGTATTTT. The genes are TRBV9 and TRBJ2-3, with 9 bases identical to TRBD2. Germline V CDR1 and CDR2: SGDLS, YYNGEE. The CDR3 is 18 residues long. V lost 3 bases to trimming and J lost 0 bases; unmatched junction nucleotides: 11.

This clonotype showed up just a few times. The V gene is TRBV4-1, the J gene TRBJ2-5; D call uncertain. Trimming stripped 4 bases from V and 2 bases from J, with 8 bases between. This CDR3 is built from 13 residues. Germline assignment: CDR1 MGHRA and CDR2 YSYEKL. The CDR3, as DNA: TGCGCCAGCAGCCGGACCCCTCAAGAGACCCAGTACTTC. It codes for CASSRTPQETQYF.

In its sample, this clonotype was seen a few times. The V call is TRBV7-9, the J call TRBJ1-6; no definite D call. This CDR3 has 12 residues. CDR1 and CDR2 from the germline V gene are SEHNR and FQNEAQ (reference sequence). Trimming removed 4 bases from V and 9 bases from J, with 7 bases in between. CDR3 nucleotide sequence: TGTGCCAGCAGCTCAGGCCCTTCACCCCTCCACTTT. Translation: CASSSGPSPLHF.

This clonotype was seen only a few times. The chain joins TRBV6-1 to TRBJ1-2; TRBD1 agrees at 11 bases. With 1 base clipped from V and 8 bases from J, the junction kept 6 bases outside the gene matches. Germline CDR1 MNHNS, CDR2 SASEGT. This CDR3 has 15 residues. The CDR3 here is CASSEVSGTGGGYTF. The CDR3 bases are TGTGCCAGCAGTGAAGTATCCGGGACAGGGGGAGGCTACACCTTC.

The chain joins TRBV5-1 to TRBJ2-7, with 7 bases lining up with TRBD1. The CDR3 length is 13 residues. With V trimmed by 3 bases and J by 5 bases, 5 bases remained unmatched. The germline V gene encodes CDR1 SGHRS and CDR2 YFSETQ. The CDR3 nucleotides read TGCGCCAGCAGCTGGGACAGAGTGAACGAGCAGTACTTC. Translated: CASSWDRVNEQYF. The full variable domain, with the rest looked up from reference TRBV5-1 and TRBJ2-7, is KAGVTQTPRYLIKTRGQQVTLSCSPISGHRSVSWYQQTPGQGLQFLFEYFSETQRNKGNFPGRFSGRQFSNSRSEMNVSTLELGDSALYLCASSWDRVNEQYFGPGTRLTVT.

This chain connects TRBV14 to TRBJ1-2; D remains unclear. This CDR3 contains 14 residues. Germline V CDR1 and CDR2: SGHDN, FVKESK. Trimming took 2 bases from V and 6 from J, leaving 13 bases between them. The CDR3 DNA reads TGTGCCAGCAGCCAACATTTAGAAGGAAATGGCTACACCTTC. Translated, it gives CASSQHLEGNGYTF.

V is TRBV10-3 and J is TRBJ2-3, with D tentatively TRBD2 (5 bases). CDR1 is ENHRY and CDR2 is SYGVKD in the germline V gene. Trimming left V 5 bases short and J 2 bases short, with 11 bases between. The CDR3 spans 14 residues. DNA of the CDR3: TGTGCCATCAGTCGTGACCTAGCCACAGATACGCAGTATTTT. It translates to CAISRDLATDTQYF.

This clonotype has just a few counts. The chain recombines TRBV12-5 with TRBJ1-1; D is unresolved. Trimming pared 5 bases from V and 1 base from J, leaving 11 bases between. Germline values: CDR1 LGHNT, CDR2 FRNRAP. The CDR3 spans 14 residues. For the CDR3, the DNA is TGTGCTAGTGGTGCTTCGGTGGGGAACACTGAAGCTTTCTTT. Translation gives CASGASVGNTEAFF.

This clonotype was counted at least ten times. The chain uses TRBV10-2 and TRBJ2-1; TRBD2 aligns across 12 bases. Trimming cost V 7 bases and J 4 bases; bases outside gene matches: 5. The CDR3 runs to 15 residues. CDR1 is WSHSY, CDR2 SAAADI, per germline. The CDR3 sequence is CASNLAGGAYNEQFF. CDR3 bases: TGCGCCAGCAACCTAGCGGGAGGGGCTTACAATGAGCAGTTCTTC.

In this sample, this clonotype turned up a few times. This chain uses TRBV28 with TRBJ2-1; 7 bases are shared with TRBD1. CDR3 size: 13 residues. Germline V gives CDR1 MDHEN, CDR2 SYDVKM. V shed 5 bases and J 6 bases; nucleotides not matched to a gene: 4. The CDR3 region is CASSRDSLNEQFF. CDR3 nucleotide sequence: TGTGCCAGCAGTCGGGACAGTCTCAATGAGCAGTTCTTC. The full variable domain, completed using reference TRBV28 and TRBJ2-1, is DVKVTQSSRYLVKRTGEKVFLECVQDMDHENMFWYRQDPGLGLRLIYFSYDVKMKEKGDIPEGYSVSREKKERFSLILESASTNQTSMYLCASSRDSLNEQFFGPGTRLTVL.

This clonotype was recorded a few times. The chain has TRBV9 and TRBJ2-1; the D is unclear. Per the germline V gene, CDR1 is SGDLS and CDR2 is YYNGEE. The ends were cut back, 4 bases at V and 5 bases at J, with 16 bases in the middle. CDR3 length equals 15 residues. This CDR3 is CASSSAHVRHNEQFF. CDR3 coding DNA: TGTGCCAGCAGCTCAGCCCACGTCAGGCACAATGAGCAGTTCTTC. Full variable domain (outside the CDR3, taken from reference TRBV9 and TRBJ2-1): DSGVTQTPKHLITATGQRVTLRCSPRSGDLSVYWYQQSLDQGLQFLIQYYNGEERAKGNILERFSAQQFPDLHSELNLSSLELGDSALYFCASSSAHVRHNEQFFGPGTRLTVL.